This section outlines one T cell receptor beta chain sequence together with its context. CDR1 and CDR2 from the germline V gene are SGDLS and YYNGEE. The CDR3 loop spans 15 amino acids. J was trimmed by 3 bases and V by 4 bases; bases with no gene match: 9. The data are from a study of T cells in Graves' hyperthyroidism and ophthalmopathy. The CDR3 regions of TCR beta were amplified from RNA transcripts. Using the HTBI primer set, a first-round RT-PCR was run on the TCR CDR3. TCRdb reanalysed the multiplex PCR reads using MiXCR and keeps one entry per CDR3 protein. The table lists some 510,000 distinct CDR3 sequences, around 46% of them singletons.

The material sequenced was peripheral blood or thyroid tissue (not recorded which). The clonotype was recovered from a woman between 18 and 29 years old with Graves' hyperthyroidism. The chain joins TRBV9 to TRBJ2-5, with TRBD1 matching 7 bases. The CDR3 sequence: CASSLETGRKETQYF. The CDR3 DNA reads TGTGCCAGCAGCTTAGAGACAGGGAGAAAAGAGACCCAGTACTTC. Filled out from reference TRBV9 and TRBJ2-5, the complete variable domain reads DSGVTQTPKHLITATGQRVTLRCSPRSGDLSVYWYQQSLDQGLQFLIQYYNGEERAKGNILERFSAQQFPDLHSELNLSSLELGDSALYFCASSLETGRKETQYFGPGTRLLVL.